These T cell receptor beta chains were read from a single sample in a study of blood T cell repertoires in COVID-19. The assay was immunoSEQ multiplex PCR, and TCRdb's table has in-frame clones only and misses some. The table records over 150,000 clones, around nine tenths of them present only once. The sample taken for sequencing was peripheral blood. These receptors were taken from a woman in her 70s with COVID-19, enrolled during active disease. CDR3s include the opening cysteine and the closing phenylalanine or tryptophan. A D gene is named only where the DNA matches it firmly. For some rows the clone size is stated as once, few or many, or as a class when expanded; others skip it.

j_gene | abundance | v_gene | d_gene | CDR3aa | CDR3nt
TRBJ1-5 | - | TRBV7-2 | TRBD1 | CASGPGTGYNQPQHF | TGTGCCAGCGGACCCGGGACAGGATACAATCAGCCCCAGCATTTT
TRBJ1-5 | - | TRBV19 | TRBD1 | CASSMTGGIGNQPQHF | TGTGCCAGTAGTATGACAGGGGGCATTGGCAATCAGCCCCAGCATTTT
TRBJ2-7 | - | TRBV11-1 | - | CASSLALGSGYEQYF | TGTGCCAGCAGCTTAGCTCTCGGGAGCGGTTACGAGCAGTACTTC
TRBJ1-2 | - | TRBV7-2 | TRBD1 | CASSIGTGGDYGYTF | TGTGCCAGCAGCATAGGGACAGGGGGCGACTATGGCTACACCTTC
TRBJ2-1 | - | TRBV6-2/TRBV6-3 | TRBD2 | CASSLTSGNEQFF | TGTGCCAGCAGTTTGACTAGCGGCAATGAGCAGTTCTTC
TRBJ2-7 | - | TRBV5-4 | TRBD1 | CASSLIGTGIGEQYF | TGTGCCAGCAGCTTGATCGGGACAGGGATTGGGGAGCAGTACTTC
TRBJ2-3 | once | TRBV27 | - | CASSSPGQGTDTQYF | TGTGCCAGTTCCTCCCCAGGGCAGGGCACAGATACGCAGTATTTT
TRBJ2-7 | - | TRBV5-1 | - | CASSTPTGTYEQYF | TGCGCCAGCAGCACCCCAACAGGGACCTACGAGCAGTACTTC
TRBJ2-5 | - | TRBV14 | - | CASSHRASWQETQYF | TGTGCCAGCAGCCATCGCGCTAGCTGGCAAGAGACCCAGTACTTC
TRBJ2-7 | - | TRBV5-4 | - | CASSSTQGWVDIGEQYF | TGTGCCAGCAGCTCCACTCAGGGTTGGGTCGACATTGGCGAGCAGTACTTC